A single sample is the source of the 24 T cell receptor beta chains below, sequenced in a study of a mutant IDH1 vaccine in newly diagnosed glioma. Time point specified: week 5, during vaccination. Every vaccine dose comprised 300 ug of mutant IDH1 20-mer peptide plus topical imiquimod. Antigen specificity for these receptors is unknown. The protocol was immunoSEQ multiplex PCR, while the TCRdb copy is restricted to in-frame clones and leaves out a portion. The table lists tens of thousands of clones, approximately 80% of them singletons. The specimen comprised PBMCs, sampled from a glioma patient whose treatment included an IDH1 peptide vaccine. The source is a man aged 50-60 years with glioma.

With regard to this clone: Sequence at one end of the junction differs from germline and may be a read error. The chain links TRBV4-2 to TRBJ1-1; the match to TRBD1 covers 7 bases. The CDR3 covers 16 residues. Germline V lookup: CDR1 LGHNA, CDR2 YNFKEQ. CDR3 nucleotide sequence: TGTGCCGGCAGCCAAGGGCACGGGACAGAGAACACTGAAGCTTTCTTT. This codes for CAGSQGHGTENTEAFF.

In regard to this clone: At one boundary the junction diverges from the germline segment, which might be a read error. CDR3 in amino acids: CATSRDNGYTSPLHF. Written as DNA, the CDR3 is TGTGCCACCAGCAGAGATAACGGGTATACTTCACCCCTCCACTTT. V and J are TRBV15 and TRBJ1-6; D gene uncertain. In germline, CDR1 is LNHNV, CDR2 YYDKDF (reference sequence). The CDR3 spans 15 residues.

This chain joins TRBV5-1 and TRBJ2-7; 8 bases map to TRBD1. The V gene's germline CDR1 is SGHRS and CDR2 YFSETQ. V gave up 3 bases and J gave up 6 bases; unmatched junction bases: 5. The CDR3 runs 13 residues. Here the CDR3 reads CASSWDRLGEQYF. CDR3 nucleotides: TGCGCCAGCAGCTGGGACAGGTTGGGCGAGCAGTACTTC. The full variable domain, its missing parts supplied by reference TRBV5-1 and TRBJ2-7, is KAGVTQTPRYLIKTRGQQVTLSCSPISGHRSVSWYQQTPGQGLQFLFEYFSETQRNKGNFPGRFSGRQFSNSRSEMNVSTLELGDSALYLCASSWDRLGEQYFGPGTRLTVT.

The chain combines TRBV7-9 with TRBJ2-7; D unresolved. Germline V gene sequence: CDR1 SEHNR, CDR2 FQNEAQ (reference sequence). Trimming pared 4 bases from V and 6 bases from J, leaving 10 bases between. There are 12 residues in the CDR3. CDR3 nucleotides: TGTGCCAGCAGCTCCCAGGCGGCCGAGCAGTACTTC. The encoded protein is CASSSQAAEQYF.

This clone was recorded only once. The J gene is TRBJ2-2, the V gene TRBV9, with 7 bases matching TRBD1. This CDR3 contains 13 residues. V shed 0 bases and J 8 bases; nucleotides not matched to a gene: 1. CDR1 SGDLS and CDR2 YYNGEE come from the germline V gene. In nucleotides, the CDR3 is TGTGCCAGCAGCGTAGAGGGGGCAGGGGAGCTGTTTTTT. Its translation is CASSVEGAGELFF.

CDR3 protein: CSAGRGGDEQFF. CDR3 bases: TGTAGCGCCGGGCGGGGGGGCGATGAGCAGTTCTTC. The rearrangement links TRBV7-9 to TRBJ2-1, with 9 bases identical to TRBD2. The CDR3 extends over 12 amino acids. Germline V lookup: CDR1 SEHNR, CDR2 FQNEAQ (reference sequence).

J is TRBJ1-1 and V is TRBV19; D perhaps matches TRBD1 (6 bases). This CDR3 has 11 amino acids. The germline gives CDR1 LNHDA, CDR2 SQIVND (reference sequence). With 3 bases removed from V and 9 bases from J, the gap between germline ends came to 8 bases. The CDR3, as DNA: TGTGCCAGTAGTATTGGGACAAAAGCTTTCTTT. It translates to CASSIGTKAFF. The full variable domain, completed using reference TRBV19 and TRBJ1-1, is DGGITQSPKYLFRKEGQNVTLSCEQNLNHDAMYWYRQDPGQGLRLIYYSQIVNDFQKGDIAEGYSVSREKKESFPLTVTSAQKNPTAFYLCASSIGTKAFFGQGTRLTVV.

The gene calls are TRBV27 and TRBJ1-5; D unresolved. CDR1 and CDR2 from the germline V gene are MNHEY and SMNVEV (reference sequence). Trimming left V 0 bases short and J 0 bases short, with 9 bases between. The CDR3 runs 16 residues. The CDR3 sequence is CASSLSHRDSNQPQHF. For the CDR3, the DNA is TGTGCCAGCAGTTTATCCCACAGAGATAGCAATCAGCCCCAGCATTTT.

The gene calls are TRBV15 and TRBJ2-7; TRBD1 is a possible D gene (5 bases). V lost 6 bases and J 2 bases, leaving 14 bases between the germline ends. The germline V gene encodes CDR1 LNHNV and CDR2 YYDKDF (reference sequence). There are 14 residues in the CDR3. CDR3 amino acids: CATSRGGVAYEQYF. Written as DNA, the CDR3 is TGTGCCACCAGTAGGGGCGGAGTCGCCTACGAGCAGTACTTC.

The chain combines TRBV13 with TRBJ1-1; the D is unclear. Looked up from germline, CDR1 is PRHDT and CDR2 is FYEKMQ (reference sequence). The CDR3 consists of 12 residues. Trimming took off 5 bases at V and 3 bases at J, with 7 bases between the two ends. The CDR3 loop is CASSPPDTEAFF. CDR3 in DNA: TGTGCCAGCAGCCCCCCTGACACTGAAGCTTTCTTT.

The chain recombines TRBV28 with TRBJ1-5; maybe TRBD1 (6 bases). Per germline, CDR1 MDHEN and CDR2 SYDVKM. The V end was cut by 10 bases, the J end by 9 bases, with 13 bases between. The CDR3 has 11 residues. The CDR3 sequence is CATRGRRPQHF. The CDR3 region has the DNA TGTGCCACCCGGGGGCGCAGGCCCCAGCATTTT.

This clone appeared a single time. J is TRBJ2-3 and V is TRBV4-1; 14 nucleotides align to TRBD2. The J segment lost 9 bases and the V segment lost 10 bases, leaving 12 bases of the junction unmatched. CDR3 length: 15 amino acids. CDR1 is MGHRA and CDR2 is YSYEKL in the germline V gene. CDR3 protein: CATAETSGGASTQYF. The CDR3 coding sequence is TGCGCCACCGCCGAGACTAGCGGGGGGGCGTCGACGCAGTATTTT.

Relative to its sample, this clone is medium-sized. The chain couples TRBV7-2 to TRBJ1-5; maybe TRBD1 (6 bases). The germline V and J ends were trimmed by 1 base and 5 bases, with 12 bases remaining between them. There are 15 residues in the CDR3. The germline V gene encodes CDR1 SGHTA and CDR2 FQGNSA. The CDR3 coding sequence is TGTGCCAGCAGCTTAGAGTCAGGGGTAGATCAGCCCCAGCATTTT. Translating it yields CASSLESGVDQPQHF.

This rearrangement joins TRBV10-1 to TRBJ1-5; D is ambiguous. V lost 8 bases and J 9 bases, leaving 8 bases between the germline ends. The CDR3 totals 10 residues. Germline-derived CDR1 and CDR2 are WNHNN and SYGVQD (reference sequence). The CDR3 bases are TGCGCCAGCCTAAGGGTGCCCCAGCATTTT. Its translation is CASLRVPQHF.

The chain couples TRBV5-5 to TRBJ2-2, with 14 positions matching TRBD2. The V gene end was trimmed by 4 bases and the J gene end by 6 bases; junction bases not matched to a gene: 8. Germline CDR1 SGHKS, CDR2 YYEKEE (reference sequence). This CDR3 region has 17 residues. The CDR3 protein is CASSLGLAGGVAGELFF. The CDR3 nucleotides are TGTGCCAGCAGCCTTGGACTAGCGGGAGGAGTAGCCGGGGAGCTGTTTTTT.

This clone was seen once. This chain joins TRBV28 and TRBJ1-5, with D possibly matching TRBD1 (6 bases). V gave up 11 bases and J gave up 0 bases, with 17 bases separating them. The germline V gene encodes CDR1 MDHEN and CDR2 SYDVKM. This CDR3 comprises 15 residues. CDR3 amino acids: CAGGGRGASNQPQHF. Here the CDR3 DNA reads TGTGCCGGGGGGGGCAGGGGAGCTAGCAATCAGCCCCAGCATTTT.

The CDR3 is CASSQDLSGRKTQYF. In DNA, the CDR3 is TGTGCCAGCAGCCAAGATCTCAGCGGGAGAAAGACCCAGTACTTC. This chain uses TRBV4-2 with TRBJ2-5, with 8 bases matching TRBD2. The CDR3 has 15 amino acids. Trimming removed 0 bases from V and 6 bases from J; junction bases left unmatched: 6. From germline, CDR1 is LGHNA and CDR2 YNFKEQ.

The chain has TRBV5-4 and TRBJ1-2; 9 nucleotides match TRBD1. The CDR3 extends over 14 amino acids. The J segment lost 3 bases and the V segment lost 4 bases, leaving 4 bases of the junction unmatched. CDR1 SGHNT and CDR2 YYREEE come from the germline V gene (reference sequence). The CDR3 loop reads CASSGGQGYYGYTF. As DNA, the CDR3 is TGTGCCAGCAGCGGGGGACAGGGCTACTATGGCTACACCTTC.

CDR3: CSVEDSVESEFF. For the CDR3, the DNA is TGCAGCGTTGAAGACAGTGTCGAAAGCGAGTTCTTC. The chain employs TRBV29-1 and TRBJ2-1; no clear D gene. Germline CDR1 SQVTM, CDR2 ANQGSEA. The V end was cut by 0 bases, the J end by 14 bases, with 14 bases between. The CDR3 has 12 residues.

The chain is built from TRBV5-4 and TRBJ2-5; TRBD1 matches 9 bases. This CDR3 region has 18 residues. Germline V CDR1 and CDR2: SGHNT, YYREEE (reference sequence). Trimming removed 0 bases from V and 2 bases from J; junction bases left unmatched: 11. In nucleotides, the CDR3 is TGTGCCAGCAGCTTGGTGAGGACAGGGGCCTTTAGGCAAGAGACCCAGTACTTC. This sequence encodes CASSLVRTGAFRQETQYF.

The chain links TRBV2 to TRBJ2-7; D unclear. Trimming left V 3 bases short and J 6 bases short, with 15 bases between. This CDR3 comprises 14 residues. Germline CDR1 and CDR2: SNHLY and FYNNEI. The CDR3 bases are TGTGCCAGCAGTGACCGAGTGGGAATCGGCGAGCAGTACTTC. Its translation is CASSDRVGIGEQYF.

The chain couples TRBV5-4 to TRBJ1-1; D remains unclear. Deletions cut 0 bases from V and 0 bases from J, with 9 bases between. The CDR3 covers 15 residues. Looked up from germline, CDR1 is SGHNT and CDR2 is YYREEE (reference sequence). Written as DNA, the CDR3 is TGTGCCAGCAGCTTGGGGGGAATCATGAACACTGAAGCTTTCTTT. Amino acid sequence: CASSLGGIMNTEAFF.

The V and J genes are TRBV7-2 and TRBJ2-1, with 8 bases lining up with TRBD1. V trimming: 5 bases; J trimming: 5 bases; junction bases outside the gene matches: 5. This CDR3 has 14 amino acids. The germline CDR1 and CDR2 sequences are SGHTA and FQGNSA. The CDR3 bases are TGTGCCAGCAGCCCATACAGGGGGGACAATGAGCAGTTCTTC. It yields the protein CASSPYRGDNEQFF.

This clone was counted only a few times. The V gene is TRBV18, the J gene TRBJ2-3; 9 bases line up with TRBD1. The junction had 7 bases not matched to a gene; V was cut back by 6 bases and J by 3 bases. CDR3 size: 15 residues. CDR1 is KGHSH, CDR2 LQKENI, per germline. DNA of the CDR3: TGTGCCAGCTCTAACCTACAGGGGGCAACAGATACGCAGTATTTT. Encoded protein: CASSNLQGATDTQYF.